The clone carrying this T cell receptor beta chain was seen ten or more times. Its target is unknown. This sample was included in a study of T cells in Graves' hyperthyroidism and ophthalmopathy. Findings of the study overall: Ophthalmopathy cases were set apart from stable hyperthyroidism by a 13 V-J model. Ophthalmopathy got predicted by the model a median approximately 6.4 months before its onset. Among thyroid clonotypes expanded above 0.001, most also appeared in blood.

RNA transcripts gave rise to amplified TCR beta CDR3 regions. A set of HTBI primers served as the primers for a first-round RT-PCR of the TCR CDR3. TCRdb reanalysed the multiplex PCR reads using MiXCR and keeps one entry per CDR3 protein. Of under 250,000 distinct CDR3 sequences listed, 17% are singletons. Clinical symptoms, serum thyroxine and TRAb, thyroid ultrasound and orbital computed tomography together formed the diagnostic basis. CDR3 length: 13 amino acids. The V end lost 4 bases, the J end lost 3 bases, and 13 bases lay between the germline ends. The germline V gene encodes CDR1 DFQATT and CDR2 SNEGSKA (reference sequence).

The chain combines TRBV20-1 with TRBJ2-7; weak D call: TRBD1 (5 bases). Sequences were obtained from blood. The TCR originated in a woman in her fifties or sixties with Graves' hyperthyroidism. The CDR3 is CSATSWTSYEQYF. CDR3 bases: TGCAGTGCTACCTCCTGGACAAGCTACGAGCAGTACTTC.